This TCR beta chain was documented in a study of T cell repertoires in cytomegalovirus infection (dated by TCRdb to about 2019). About the study as a whole: The peptide stimulations were aimed at well-studied HLA-B-restricted epitopes as well as recently identified HLA-C-restricted CMV epitopes, whose presentation resists viral immunomodulation. Because public TCR beta signatures pointed to carriage of CMV infection together with the matching HLA type, the HLA type of each donor mattered for the analysis. General findings and caveats noted by the study authors: In both this cohort and an independent roughly 400-donor cohort, the cumulative frequency of public TCR beta family members distinguished carriers of CMV infection plus the relevant HLA type. In the ex vivo response, HLA-C-restricted CMV-specific TCR beta clonotypes were dominant, and in two of eight donors the single most frequent clonotype came from this HLA-C-restricted group.

Explained via the paper, the treatment or condition label denotes: in vitro stimulation with specific CMV peptide epitopes to enrich CMV-specific T cells. Reads for this sample came from an Illumina HiSeq 1500. Clones were called with MiXCR by TCRdb after fastp trimmed the public reads at Q25, and only in-frame beta chains were retained. Rows with a matching CDR3 protein are joined into one entry that keeps the most common DNA and genes. The sample table contains about 830,000 distinct CDR3 sequences; only one count was recorded for about 33% of them. The ten largest clones represent 12% of the sample. The CDR3 measures 16 amino acids from cysteine to phenylalanine. This entry keeps only the CDR3 DNA: 48 bases, framed from base 1. From the germline V gene, CDR1 is LGHNA and CDR2 is YNFKEQ. V is pared back by 2 bases and J by 1 base, with 13 bases lying between the germline termini. Of note for this clonotype: The antigen this receptor binds is unknown. There are no base qualities to consult, and no much larger clone falls within one base.

Specimen: cultured CD8+ T cells from PBMCs, collected from culture after CMV antigen stimulation. This TCR came from a human donor in good health (CMV status not recorded). Some clones in this sample may be carry-over from other donors' samples. The rearranged chain carries TRBV4-2 and TRBJ2-3; perhaps TRBD1 is the D gene, with 5 bases matching. The base sequence is TGTGCCAGCAGCCAATCCTACAGGTCTCGCACAGATACGCAGTATTTT. The encoded protein is CASSQSYRSRTDTQYF.